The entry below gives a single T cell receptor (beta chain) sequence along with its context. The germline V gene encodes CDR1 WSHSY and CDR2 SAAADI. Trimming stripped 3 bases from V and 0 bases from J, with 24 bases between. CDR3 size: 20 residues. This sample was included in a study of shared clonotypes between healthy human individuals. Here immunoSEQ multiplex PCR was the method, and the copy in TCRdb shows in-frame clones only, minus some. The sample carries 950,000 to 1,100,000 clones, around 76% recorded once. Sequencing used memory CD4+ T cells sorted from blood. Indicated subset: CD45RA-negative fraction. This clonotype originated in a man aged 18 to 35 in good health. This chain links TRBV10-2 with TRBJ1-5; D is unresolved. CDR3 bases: TGCGCCAGCAGTGACAGAAACCTCGGCTATTGGCAAGATAGCAATCAGCCCCAGCATTTT. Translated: CASSDRNLGYWQDSNQPQHF.